This T cell receptor beta chain was recorded in a study of neoadjuvant nivolumab and ipilimumab in lung cancer (TCRdb year 2020). General notes on the study: In the NEOSTAR trial, nivolumab was administered intravenously at 3 mg/kg on days 1, 15 and 29, and the combination arm also received ipilimumab 1 mg/kg on day 1 only. A total of around 46 patients with operable NSCLC were treated in the trial, with about 23 randomized to nivolumab monotherapy and roughly 20 randomized to nivolumab plus ipilimumab. Matched pretherapy and resected tumor pairs were analyzed for seven patients, of whom four received nivolumab and three received nivolumab plus ipilimumab. The study compared TCR repertoires in pretherapy (baseline) peripheral blood with TCR repertoires in tumors resected at surgery following neoadjuvant immune checkpoint blockade. The primary endpoint of the trial was the rate of major pathologic response (MPR) in the intention-to-treat population of each study arm.

This clone was picked up one time. The antigen it recognizes is unknown. No clone much larger than this one lies a single base away; base qualities are absent. In the paper's terms, the time point label means: pretherapy, before neoadjuvant immune checkpoint inhibitors. The samples were obtained from NEOSTAR, a phase 2 randomized trial that tested neoadjuvant nivolumab or nivolumab plus ipilimumab, followed by surgery, in operable NSCLC. The paper's findings and limits, for the study overall: A positive correlation was observed between pretherapy blood TCR richness and richness in tumors resected after neoadjuvant therapy (Spearman R ≈ 0.8). From pretherapy to surgery, tumor T-cell richness and clonality increased in three of three dual-therapy tumors but in only two of four nivolumab-treated tumors. Greater TCR richness and clonality were observed in resected tumors than in tumor-adjacent uninvolved lung, and increases were observed in more dual-therapy-treated tumors. TCR sequencing was performed in a small number of samples. No significant correlation was found between TCR clonality and pathologic tumor regression, and only one major-pathologic-response sample was available for the clonality analysis.

The library came from the immunoSEQ multiplex PCR assay. From the authors' description of their analysis: Repertoires were summarized by richness and clonality, and significantly expanded and contracted clones were identified between pre- and post-therapy samples. TCRdb re-hosts the immuneACCESS table, in-frame sequences only. Its copies lack some clones; in the studies checked, an unresolved V gene accounts for under half of them, and the cause for the rest is not known. V, J and clone size were drawn from that table, and D and trimming were deduced from the DNA. The sample table records approximately 21,000 clones; more than 65% of these occur just once. In total, the top ten clones hold roughly 23% of the sample. The sample was peripheral blood, taken before neoadjuvant nivolumab, alone or with ipilimumab. This TCR derives from an adult with non-small cell lung cancer.

The DNA is as follows: TGCGCCAGCAGCTTGGCGGGAGGGCCGTACGAGCAGTACTTC. This encodes CASSLAGGPYEQYF. Recombination joined TRBV5-1 with TRBJ2-7; TRBD2 agrees with 8 junctional bases. From cysteine to phenylalanine, the CDR3 is 14 amino acids long. The retained sequence is limited to the CDR3, 42 bases, with the frame set at the first base. The CDR1 and CDR2 encoded by the germline V gene are SGHRS and YFSETQ. V ends up 0 bases short and J 4 bases short, with an unmatched junction base count of 3.